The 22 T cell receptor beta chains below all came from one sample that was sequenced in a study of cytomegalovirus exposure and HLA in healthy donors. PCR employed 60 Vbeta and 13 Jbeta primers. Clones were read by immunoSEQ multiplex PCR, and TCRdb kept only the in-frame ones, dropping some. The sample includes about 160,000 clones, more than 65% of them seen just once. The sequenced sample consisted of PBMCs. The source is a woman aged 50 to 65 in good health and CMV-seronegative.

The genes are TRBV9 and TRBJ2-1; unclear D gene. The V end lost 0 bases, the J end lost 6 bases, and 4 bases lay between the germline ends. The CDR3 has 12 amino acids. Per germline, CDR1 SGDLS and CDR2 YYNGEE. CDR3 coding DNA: TGTGCCAGCAGCGTAGGGGCCAATGAGCAGTTCTTC. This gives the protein CASSVGANEQFF.

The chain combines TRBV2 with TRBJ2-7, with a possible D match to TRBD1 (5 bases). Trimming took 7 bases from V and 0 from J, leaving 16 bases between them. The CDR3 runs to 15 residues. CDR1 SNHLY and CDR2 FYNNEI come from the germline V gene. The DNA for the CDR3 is TGTGCCAGCAAAAACCGACAGACAGCCTCCTACGAGCAGTACTTC. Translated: CASKNRQTASYEQYF.

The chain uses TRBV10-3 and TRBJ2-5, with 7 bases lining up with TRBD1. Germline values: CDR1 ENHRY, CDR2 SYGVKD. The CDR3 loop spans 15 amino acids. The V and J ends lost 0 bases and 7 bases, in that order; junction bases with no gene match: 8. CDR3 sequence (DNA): TGTGCCATCAGTGAGTCTACAGGGGTGTTTGGGACCCAGTACTTC. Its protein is CAISESTGVFGTQYF.

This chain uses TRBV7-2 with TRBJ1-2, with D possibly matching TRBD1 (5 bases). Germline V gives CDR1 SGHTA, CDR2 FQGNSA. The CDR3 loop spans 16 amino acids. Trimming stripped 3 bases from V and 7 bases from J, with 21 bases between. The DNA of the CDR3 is TGTGCCAGCAGCTTGGAGGGACCGCGGACTGTGGGTGGCTACACCTTC. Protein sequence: CASSLEGPRTVGGYTF.

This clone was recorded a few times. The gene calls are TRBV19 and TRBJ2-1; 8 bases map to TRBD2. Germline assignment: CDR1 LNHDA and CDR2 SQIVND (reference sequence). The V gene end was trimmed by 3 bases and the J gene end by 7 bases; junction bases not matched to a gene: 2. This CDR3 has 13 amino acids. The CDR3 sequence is CASSMASGNEQFF. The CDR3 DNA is TGTGCCAGTAGTATGGCTAGCGGGAATGAGCAGTTCTTC.

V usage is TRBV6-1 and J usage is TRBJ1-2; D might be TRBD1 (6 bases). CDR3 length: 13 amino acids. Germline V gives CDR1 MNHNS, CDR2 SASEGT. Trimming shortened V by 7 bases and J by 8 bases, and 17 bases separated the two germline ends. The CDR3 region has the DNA TGTGCCAGCACCTACGTACAGGGAAACGGCTACACCTTC. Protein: CASTYVQGNGYTF.

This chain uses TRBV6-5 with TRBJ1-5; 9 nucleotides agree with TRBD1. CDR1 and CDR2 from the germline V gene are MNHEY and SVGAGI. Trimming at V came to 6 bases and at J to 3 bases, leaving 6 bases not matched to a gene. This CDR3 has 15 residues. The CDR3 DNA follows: TGTGCCAGCAGCCCCGGGACAGGGCTCAATCAGCCCCAGCATTTT. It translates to CASSPGTGLNQPQHF.

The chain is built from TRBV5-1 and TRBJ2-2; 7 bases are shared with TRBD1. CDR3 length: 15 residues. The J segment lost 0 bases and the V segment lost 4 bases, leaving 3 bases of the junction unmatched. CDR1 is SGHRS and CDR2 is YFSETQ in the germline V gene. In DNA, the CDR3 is TGCGCCAGCAGCCGGGACAGATCGAACACCGGGGAGCTGTTTTTT. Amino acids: CASSRDRSNTGELFF.

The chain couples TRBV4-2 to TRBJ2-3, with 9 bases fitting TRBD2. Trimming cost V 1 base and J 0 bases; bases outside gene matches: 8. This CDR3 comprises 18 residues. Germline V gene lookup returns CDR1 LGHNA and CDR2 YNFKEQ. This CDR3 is CASSQVSASGISTDTQYF. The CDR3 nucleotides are TGTGCCAGCAGCCAAGTTTCGGCTAGCGGGATTAGCACAGATACGCAGTATTTT.

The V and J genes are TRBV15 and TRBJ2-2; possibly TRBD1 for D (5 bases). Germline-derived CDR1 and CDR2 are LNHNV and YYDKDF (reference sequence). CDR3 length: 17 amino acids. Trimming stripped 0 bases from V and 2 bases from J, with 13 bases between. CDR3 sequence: CATSRDLVGVNTGELFF. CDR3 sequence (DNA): TGTGCCACCAGCAGAGATCTGGTAGGGGTAAACACCGGGGAGCTGTTTTTT. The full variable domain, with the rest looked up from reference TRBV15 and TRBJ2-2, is DAMVIQNPRYQVTQFGKPVTLSCSQTLNHNVMYWYQQKSSQAPKLLFHYYDKDFNNEADTPDNFQSRRPNTSFCFLDIRSPGLGDTAMYLCATSRDLVGVNTGELFFGEGSRLTVL.

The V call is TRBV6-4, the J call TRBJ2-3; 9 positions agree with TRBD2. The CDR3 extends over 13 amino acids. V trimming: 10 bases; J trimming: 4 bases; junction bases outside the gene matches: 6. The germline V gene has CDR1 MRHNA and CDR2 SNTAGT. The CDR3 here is CATRSGSSDTQYF. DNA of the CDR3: TGTGCCACCCGTAGCGGGAGTTCAGATACGCAGTATTTT.

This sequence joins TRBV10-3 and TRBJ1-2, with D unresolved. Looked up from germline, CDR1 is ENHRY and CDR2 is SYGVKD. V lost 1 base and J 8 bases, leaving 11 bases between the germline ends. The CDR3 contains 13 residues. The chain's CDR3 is CAISEYKSQGYTF. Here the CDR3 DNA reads TGTGCCATCAGTGAGTACAAGTCTCAGGGCTACACCTTC.

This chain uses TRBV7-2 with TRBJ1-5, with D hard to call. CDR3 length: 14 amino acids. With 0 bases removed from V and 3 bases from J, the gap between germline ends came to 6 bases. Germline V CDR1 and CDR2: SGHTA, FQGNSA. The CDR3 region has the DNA TGTGCCAGCAGCTTAGCCGGGAACAATCAGCCCCAGCATTTT. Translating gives CASSLAGNNQPQHF.

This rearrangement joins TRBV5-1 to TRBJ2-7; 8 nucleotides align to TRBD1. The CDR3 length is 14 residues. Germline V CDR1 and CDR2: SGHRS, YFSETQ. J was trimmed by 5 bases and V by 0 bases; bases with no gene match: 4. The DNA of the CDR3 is TGCGCCAGCAGCTTGGGGACAGGGCTCCACGAGCAGTACTTC. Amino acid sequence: CASSLGTGLHEQYF.

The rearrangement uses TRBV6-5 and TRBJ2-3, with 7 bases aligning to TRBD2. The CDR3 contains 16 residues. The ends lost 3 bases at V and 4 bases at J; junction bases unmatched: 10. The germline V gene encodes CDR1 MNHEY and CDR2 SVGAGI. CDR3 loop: CASSYSVGGPADTQYF. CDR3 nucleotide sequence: TGTGCCAGCAGTTATTCGGTGGGAGGGCCCGCAGATACGCAGTATTTT.

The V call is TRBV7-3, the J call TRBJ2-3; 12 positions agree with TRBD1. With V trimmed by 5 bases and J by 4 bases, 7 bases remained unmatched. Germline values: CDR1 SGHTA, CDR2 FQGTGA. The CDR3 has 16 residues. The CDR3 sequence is CASSPGTGGISDTQYF. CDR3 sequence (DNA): TGTGCCAGCAGCCCCGGGACAGGGGGCATTTCAGATACGCAGTATTTT.

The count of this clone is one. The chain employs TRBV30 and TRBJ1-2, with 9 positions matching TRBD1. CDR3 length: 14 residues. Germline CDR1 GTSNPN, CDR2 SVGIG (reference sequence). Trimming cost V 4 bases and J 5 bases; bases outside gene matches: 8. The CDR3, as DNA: TGTGCCTGGAACGCGGACAGGGGAATTTATGGCTACACCTTC. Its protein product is CAWNADRGIYGYTF.

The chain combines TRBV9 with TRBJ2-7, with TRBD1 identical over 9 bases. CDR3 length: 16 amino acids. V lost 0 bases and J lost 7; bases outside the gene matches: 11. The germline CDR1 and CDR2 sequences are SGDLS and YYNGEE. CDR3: CASSVAGTGNGGEQYF. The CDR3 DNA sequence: TGTGCCAGCAGCGTAGCTGGGACAGGGAACGGGGGGGAGCAGTACTTC.

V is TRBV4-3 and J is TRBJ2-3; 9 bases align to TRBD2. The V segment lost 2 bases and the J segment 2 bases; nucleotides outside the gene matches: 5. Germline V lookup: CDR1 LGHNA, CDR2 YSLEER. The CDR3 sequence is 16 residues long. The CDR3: CASSQYVAGATDTQYF. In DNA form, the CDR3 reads TGCGCCAGCAGCCAATATGTAGCGGGGGCCACAGATACGCAGTATTTT.

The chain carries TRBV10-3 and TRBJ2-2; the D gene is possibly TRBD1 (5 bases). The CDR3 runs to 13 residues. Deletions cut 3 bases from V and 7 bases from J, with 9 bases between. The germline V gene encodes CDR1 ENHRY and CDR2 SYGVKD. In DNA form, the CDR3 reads TGTGCCATCAGTGAAGGTGACAGCGGGGAGCTGTTTTTT. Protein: CAISEGDSGELFF.

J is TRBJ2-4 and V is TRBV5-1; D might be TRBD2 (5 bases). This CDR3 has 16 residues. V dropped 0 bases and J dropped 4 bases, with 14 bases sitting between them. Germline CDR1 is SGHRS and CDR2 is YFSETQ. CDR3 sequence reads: CASSLVPGGGKNIQYF. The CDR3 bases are TGCGCCAGCAGCTTGGTACCAGGAGGTGGAAAAAACATTCAGTACTTC.

The CDR3 sequence is CASSFFGTGELFF. CDR3 nucleotides: TGTGCCAGCAGTTTCTTCGGGACCGGGGAGCTGTTTTTT. This chain links TRBV27 with TRBJ2-2; D is uncertain. Trimming stripped 3 bases from V and 5 bases from J, with 7 bases between. Germline CDR1 and CDR2: MNHEY and SMNVEV (reference sequence). The CDR3 is 13 amino acids.